This TCR beta chain was recorded in a study of T cell responses to AZD1222 COVID-19 vaccine. Overall study findings and caveats: Females made up more of the donors, who were largely white British, and clonal diversity may have come out too low.

Details on this clone: Its target is not known.

V was pared by 2 bases and J by 5 bases, with 9 bases of the junction left unmatched. From germline, CDR1 is SGHRS and CDR2 YFSETQ. There are 15 residues in the CDR3. Measured with immunoSEQ multiplex PCR; TCRdb has only the in-frame clones, and not every one. The sample includes roughly 54,000 clones, around 92% of them seen just once. This TCR was sampled from an adult who received the AZD1222 COVID-19 vaccine. The material sequenced was peripheral blood, taken 28 days after the second AZD1222 dose. The J gene is TRBJ1-1, the V gene TRBV5-1; 7 bases fit TRBD1. Here the CDR3 reads CASSLLTGDRTEAFF. The CDR3 nucleotides are TGCGCCAGCAGCTTACTTACAGGGGATCGTACTGAAGCTTTCTTT.